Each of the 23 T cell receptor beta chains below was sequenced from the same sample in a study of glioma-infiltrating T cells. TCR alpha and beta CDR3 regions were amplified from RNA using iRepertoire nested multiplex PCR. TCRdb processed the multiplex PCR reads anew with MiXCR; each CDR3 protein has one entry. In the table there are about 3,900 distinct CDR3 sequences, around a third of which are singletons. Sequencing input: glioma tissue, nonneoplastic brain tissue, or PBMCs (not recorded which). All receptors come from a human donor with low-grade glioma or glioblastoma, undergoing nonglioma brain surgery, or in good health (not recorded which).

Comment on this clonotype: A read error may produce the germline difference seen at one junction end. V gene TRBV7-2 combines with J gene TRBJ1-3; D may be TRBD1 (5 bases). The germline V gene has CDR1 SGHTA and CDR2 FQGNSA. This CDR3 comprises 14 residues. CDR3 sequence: CARAPGASGNTIYF. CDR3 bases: TGTGCCAGAGCTCCTGGGGCGTCCGGAAACACCATATACTTT.

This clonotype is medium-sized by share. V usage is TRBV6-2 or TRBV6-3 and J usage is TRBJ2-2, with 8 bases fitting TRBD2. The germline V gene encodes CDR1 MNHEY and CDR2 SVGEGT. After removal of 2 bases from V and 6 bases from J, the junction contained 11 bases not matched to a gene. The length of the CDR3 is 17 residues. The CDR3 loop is CASSYGAGGRSAGELFF. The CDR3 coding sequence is TGTGCCAGCAGTTACGGGGCGGGGGGCCGGAGCGCCGGGGAGCTGTTTTTT.

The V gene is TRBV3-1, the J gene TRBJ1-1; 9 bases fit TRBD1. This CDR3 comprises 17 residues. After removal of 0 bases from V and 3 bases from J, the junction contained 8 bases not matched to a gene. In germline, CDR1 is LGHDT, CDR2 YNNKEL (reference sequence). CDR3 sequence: CASSQDTGQGRDTEAFF. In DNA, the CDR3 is TGTGCCAGCAGCCAAGATACCGGACAGGGGAGGGACACTGAAGCTTTCTTT. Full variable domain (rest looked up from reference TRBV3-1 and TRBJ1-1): DTAVSQTPKYLVTQMGNDKSIKCEQNLGHDTMYWYKQDSKKFLKIMFSYNNKELIINETVPNRFSPKSPDKAHLNLHINSLELGDSAVYFCASSQDTGQGRDTEAFFGQGTRLTVV.

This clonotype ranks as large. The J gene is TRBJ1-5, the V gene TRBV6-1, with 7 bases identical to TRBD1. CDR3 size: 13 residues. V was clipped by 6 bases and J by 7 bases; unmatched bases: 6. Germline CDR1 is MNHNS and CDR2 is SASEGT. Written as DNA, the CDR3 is TGTGCCAGCAGGCCTACAGGGGAACAGCCCCAGCATTTT. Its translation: CASRPTGEQPQHF.

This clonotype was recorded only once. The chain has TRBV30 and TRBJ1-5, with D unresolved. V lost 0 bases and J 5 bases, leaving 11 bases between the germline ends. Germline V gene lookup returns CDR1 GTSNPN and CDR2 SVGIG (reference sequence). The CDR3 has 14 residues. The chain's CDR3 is CAWSVPAGYQPQHF. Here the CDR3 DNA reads TGTGCCTGGAGTGTCCCGGCAGGTTATCAGCCCCAGCATTTT.

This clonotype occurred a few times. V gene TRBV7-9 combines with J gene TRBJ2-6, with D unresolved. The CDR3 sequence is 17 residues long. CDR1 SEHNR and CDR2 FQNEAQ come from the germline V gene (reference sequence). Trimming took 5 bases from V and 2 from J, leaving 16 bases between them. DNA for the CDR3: TGTGCCAGCAGCCCTCTGCGGTTAAAAACTGGGGCCAACGTCCTGACTTTC. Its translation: CASSPLRLKTGANVLTF.

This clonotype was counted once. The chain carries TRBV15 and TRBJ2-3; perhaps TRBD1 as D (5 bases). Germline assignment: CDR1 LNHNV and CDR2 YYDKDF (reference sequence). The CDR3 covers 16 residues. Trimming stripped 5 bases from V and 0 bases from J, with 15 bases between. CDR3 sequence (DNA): TGTGCCACCAGCCCCAGGGAAGACCCTAGCACAGATACGCAGTATTTT. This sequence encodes CATSPREDPSTDTQYF.

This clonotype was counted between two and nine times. The CDR3 region is CASSLGQSSGNTIYF. In nucleotides, the CDR3 is TGTGCCAGCAGTTTGGGACAGAGCTCTGGAAACACCATATATTTT. The chain is built from TRBV12-3 or TRBV12-4 and TRBJ1-3; 7 nucleotides align to TRBD1. CDR3 size: 15 residues. V gave up 3 bases and J gave up 0 bases; unmatched junction bases: 2.

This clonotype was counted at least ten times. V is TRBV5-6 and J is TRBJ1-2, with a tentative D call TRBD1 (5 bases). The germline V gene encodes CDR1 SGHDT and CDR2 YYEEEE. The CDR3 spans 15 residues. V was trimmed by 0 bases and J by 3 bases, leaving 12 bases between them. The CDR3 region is CASSLEGLRHYGYTF. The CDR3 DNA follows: TGTGCCAGCAGCTTGGAGGGGTTGCGACACTATGGCTACACCTTC.

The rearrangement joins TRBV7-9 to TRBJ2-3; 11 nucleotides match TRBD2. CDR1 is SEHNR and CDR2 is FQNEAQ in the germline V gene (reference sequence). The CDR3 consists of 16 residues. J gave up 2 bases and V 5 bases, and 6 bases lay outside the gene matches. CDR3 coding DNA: TGTGCCAGCAGCCTGACTAGCGGGGACCCCACAGATACGCAGTATTTT. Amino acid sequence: CASSLTSGDPTDTQYF.

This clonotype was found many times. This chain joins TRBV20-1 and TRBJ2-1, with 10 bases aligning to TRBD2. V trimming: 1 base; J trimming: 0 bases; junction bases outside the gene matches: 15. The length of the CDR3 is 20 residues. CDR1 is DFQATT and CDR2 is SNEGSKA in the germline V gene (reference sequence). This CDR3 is CSARVFKRGGLRSSYNEQFF. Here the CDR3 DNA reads TGCAGTGCTAGAGTTTTTAAGCGGGGGGGACTTAGGAGCTCCTACAATGAGCAGTTCTTC.

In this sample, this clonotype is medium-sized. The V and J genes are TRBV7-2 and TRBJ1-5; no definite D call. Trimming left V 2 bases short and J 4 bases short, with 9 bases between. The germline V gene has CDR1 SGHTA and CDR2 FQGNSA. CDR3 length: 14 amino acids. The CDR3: CASSLFGRNQPQHF. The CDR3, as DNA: TGTGCCAGCAGCTTATTCGGGAGAAATCAGCCCCAGCATTTT.

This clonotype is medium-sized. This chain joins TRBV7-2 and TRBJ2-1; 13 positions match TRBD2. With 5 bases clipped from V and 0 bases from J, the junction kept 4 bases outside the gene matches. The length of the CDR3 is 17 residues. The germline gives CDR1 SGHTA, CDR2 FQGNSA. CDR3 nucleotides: TGTGCCAGCAGCCTACTAGCGGGGGGGGGCTCCTACAATGAGCAGTTCTTC. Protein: CASSLLAGGGSYNEQFF.

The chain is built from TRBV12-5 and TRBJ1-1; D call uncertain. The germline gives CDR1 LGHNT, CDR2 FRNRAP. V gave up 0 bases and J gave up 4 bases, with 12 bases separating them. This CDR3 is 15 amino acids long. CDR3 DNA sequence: TGTGCTAGTGGTTTGGTACCCGGGTCGGGCACTGAAGCTTTCTTT. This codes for CASGLVPGSGTEAFF.

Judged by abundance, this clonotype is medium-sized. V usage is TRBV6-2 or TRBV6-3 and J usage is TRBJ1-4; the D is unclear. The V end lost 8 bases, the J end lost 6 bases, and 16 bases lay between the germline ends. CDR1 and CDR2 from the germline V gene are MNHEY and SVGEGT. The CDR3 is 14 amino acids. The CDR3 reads CASEKTGGHEKLFF. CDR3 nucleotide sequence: TGTGCCAGCGAGAAGACGGGCGGACATGAAAAACTGTTTTTT.

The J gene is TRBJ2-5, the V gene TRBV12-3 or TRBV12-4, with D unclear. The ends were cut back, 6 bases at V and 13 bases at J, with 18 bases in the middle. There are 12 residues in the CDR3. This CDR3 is CASSSPLPLLYF. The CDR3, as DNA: TGTGCCAGCAGCTCCCCCCTACCCCTTTTGTACTTC.

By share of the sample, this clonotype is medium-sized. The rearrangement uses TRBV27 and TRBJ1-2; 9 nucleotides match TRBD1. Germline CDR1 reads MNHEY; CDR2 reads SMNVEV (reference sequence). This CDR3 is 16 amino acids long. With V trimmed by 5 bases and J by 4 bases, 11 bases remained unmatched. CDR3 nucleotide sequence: TGTGCCAGCAGTCACAATCCGGGACAGGGAGCCTATGGCTACACCTTC. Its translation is CASSHNPGQGAYGYTF.

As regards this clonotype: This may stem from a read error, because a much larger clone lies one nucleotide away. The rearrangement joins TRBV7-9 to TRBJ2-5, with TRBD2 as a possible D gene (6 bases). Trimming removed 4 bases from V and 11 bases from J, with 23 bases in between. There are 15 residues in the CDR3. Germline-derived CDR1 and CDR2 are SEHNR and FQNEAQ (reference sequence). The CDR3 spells CASSSSGPSYNEQYF. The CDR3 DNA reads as TGTGCCAGCAGCTCGAGCGGGCCTAGCTACAATGAGCAGTACTTC. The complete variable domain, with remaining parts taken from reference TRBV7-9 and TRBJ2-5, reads DTGVSQNPRHKITKRGQNVTFRCDPISEHNRLYWYRQTLGQGPEFLTYFQNEAQLEKSRLLSDRFSAERPKGSFSTLEIQRTEQGDSAMYLCASSSSGPSYNEQYFGPGTRLLVL.

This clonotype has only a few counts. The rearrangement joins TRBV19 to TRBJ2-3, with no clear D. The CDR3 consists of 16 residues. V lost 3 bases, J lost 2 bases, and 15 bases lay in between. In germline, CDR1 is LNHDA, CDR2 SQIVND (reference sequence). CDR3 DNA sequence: TGTGCCAGTAGTATGGGATCTGGCAGTAACACAGATACGCAGTATTTT. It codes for CASSMGSGSNTDTQYF. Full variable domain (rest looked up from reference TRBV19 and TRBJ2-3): DGGITQSPKYLFRKEGQNVTLSCEQNLNHDAMYWYRQDPGQGLRLIYYSQIVNDFQKGDIAEGYSVSREKKESFPLTVTSAQKNPTAFYLCASSMGSGSNTDTQYFGPGTRLTVL.

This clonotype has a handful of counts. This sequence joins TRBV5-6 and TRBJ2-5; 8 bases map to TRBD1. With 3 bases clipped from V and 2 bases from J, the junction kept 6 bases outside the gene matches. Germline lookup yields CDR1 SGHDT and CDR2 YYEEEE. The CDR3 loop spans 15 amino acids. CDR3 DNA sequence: TGTGCCAGCAGCTCGCTGGGACAGGCGCAAGAGACCCAGTACTTC. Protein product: CASSSLGQAQETQYF.

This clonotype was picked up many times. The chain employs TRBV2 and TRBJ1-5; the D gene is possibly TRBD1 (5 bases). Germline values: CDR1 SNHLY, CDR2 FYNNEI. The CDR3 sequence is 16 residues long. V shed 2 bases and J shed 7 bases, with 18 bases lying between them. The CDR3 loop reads CASSEYPNRLRQPQHF. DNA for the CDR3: TGTGCCAGCAGTGAATATCCCAACAGGTTGAGGCAGCCCCAGCATTTT.

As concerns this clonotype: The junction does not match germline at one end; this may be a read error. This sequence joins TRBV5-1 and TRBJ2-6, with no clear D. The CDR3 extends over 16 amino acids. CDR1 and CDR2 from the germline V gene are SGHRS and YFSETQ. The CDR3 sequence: CASSSSVTSGANVLTF. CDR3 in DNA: TGCGCCAGCAGCTCTTCCGTGACTTCTGGCGCCAACGTCCTGACTTTC.

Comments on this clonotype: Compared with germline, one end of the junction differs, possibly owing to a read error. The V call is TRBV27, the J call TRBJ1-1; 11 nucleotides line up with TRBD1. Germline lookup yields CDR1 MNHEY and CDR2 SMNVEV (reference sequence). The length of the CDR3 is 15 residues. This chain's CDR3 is CACSQLGQGGTEAFF. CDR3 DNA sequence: TGTGCCTGCAGCCAATTGGGACAGGGGGGCACTGAAGCTTTCTTT.